This T cell receptor (beta chain) was sequenced for a study of T cells in Graves' hyperthyroidism and ophthalmopathy (dated by TCRdb to between 2017 and 2020). About the study as a whole: Peripheral blood samples were taken at initial diagnosis, before any treatment was given. To identify distinguishing TCR V-J signatures, a discovery cohort of about 100 patients was used, comprising some 45 with Graves' ophthalmopathy and around 57 with stable Graves' hyperthyroidism. An independent validation cohort of around 19 hyperthyroidism patients and 17 patients who later progressed to ophthalmopathy tested prospective prediction of ophthalmopathy. For training and testing, the 100 patients in the discovery cohort were randomly divided in a 7:3 ratio. The study also compared thyroid tissue and blood T-cell repertoires from more than five Graves' hyperthyroidism patients. After blood sampling, hyperthyroidism patients were treated with methimazole at a starting dose of 30 mg daily, and ophthalmopathy patients were treated with high-dose intravenous methylprednisolone. The paper describes TCR Vbeta CDR3 sequencing of fewer than 150 peripheral blood samples, made up of 43 ophthalmopathy patients, 70 to 75 hyperthyroidism patients and roughly 17 progressor patients.

Moderately to severely active disease, a Clinical Activity Score of at least 3, a NOSPECS grade of at least 4, and a duration under 3 months were present in ophthalmopathy patients. Exclusion was applied to patients with uncontrolled infections, other autoimmune diseases, pregnancy or lactation. Clinical symptoms, serum thyroxine and TRAb, thyroid ultrasound, and orbital computed tomography formed the basis for the diagnoses. PBMCs were isolated from 10 ml of fresh peripheral blood by Ficoll-Paque density gradient centrifugation. Trizol reagent was used to extract total RNA, and RNA quality was then checked on an Agilent 2100 Bioanalyzer. Amplification of TCR beta CDR3 regions was carried out from RNA transcripts. A first-round RT-PCR of the TCR CDR3 used the HTBI primer set with the Qiagen OneStep RT-PCR kit. The libraries were constructed in a second round of multiplex PCR and then size-selected and purified. The libraries were sequenced on an Illumina HiSeq2000 using paired-end 100 bp reads. On the study's bioinformatics: SOAPnuke was used to process the raw data, removing reads that contained adapters or uncalled bases, had a mean Phred below 15, or lacked an exact match to the constant primer or identifier. High-quality paired reads were merged using COPE v1.2.5, and each unique nucleotide sequence was defined as a clonotype. MiTCR v1.1 was used to align the clonotypes against IMGT TRBV, TRBD and TRBJ reference segments. Only V-J combinations with frequency above 0.0001, covering roughly 99% of repertoires, were analysed. The TCS score was defined as the ratio of F50 (clonal expansion) to E x V (chaos), calculated using BLOSUM62-based TCRdist between CDR3 peptides within each V-J. Welch's t-statistics and random forest reduced approximately 520 V-J features to 13, which were used in a naive Bayes classifier (R e1071). In TCRdb, the public reads were trimmed at Q25 with fastp and aligned with MiXCR, with productive beta chains retained. Each record represents a unique CDR3 protein, reported with the most common genes and DNA among its rows. The V and J calls, along with clone size, are taken from TCRdb and not from the paper's own processing. This sample holds roughly 550,000 distinct CDR3 sequences; around 15% were observed only once. The biggest ten clones account for 25% to 30% of the sample.

The germline V gene encodes CDR1 SGHAT and CDR2 FQNNGV. The CDR3 runs 16 residues from the cysteine to the phenylalanine. The DNA shown is the 48-base CDR3, in frame from base 1. Compared with germline, V lacks 7 bases and J lacks 6 bases; bases without a gene match: 12. The study at large found these results: A model built on a 13 V-J signature distinguished ophthalmopathy from stable hyperthyroidism, reaching around 88% sensitivity and around 81% specificity in cross-validation and 80%/75% in testing. In validation, progression to ophthalmopathy was predicted by the model with 70.59% sensitivity and 72% to 85% specificity, a median of approximately 6.5 months before onset. Most expanded thyroid clonotypes (frequency above 0.001) were also detected in blood, a finding suggesting that blood repertoires may reflect thyroid immune responses. No statistical method was used to fix the sample size in advance, and group allocation was not hidden from the investigators.

At least ten counts were recorded for this clonotype. Its antigen has not been determined. Per-base qualities were not stored, and no clone one base away is much larger. This sequence was found in a woman under 40 with Graves' ophthalmopathy. The sequence is built from TRBV11-2 and TRBJ2-2; 9 bases in the junction line up with TRBD1. Specimen: blood. The CDR3 amino acid sequence is: CASTHPPGQGSGELFF. The DNA sequence is given as TGTGCCAGCACCCACCCCCCGGGACAGGGCTCCGGGGAGCTGTTTTTT.